Below, 18 T cell receptor beta chains from the same sample are listed, as sequenced in a study of T-cell memory formation after mild COVID-19. Via MiXCR, TCRdb re-called the 5' RACE reads, giving one row per CDR3 protein. The profile covers over 95,000 distinct CDR3 sequences, with 22% appearing a single time and around 40% taken by the ten largest. Sequences were obtained from PBMCs or a T cell subset sorted from them (not recorded which). The origin of the receptors is a man between 18 and 35 years old who had mild COVID-19 (a few samples of this study predate the infection). Cell type and time point are not known.

The rearrangement links TRBV6-4 to TRBJ2-1, with 9 bases matching TRBD2. The CDR3 consists of 16 residues. V lost 5 bases, J lost 4 bases, and 9 bases stayed unmatched. Germline V lookup: CDR1 MRHNA, CDR2 SNTAGT. This CDR3 is CASSPLAGETYNEQFF. The CDR3 nucleotides are TGTGCCAGCAGTCCGTTAGCGGGGGAAACTTACAATGAGCAGTTCTTC.

The chain recombines TRBV4-1 with TRBJ2-2, with a possible D match to TRBD2 (5 bases). The germline V gene has CDR1 MGHRA and CDR2 YSYEKL. The CDR3 covers 14 residues. Trimming stripped 3 bases from V and 4 bases from J, with 9 bases between. This CDR3 is CASSHPSFTGELFF. The CDR3 DNA reads as TGCGCCAGCAGCCACCCTAGCTTCACCGGGGAGCTGTTTTTT.

This clonotype was recorded a few times. The V call is TRBV5-1, the J call TRBJ2-4, with 9 bases identical to TRBD1. Germline CDR1 and CDR2: SGHRS and YFSETQ. CDR3 length equals 14 residues. Trimming took 2 bases from V and 5 from J; bases not matched to a gene: 2. As DNA, the CDR3 is TGCGCCAGCAGCTTAAGGACAGGGGAAAACATTCAGTACTTC. It specifies CASSLRTGENIQYF.

The chain has TRBV6-2 or TRBV6-3 and TRBJ2-1; possibly TRBD2 for D (5 bases). V lost 0 bases and J 1 base, leaving 7 bases between the germline ends. The CDR3 loop spans 15 amino acids. Germline V gives CDR1 MNHEY, CDR2 SVGEGT. The DNA for the CDR3 is TGTGCCAGCAGTTACTCGAGCGGATCCTACAATGAGCAGTTCTTC. This encodes CASSYSSGSYNEQFF.

The chain uses TRBV5-1 and TRBJ2-4, with a weak D call TRBD2 (5 bases). The CDR3 runs 16 residues. Trimming pared 4 bases from V and 3 bases from J, leaving 17 bases between. Germline V lookup: CDR1 SGHRS, CDR2 YFSETQ. CDR3 sequence reads: CASSPTLRGNKNIQYF. In DNA, the CDR3 is TGCGCCAGCAGCCCAACCTTGAGAGGGAACAAAAACATTCAGTACTTC.

This clonotype was seen more than once but under ten times. The chain uses TRBV20-1 and TRBJ2-4; TRBD2 matches 7 bases. The germline gives CDR1 DFQATT, CDR2 SNEGSKA (reference sequence). V dropped 4 bases and J dropped 0; count of bases not matched to a gene: 3. CDR3 length: 14 amino acids. The CDR3 spells CSANRGEAKNIQYF. The CDR3, as DNA: TGCAGTGCTAACCGGGGGGAAGCCAAAAACATTCAGTACTTC.

CDR3 amino acids: CASRLAGAADTQYF. CDR3 coding DNA: TGTGCCAGCAGGCTAGCGGGGGCCGCGGATACGCAGTATTTT. The J gene is TRBJ2-3, the V gene TRBV6-2 or TRBV6-3, with TRBD2 matching 10 bases. V lost 6 bases to trimming and J lost 6 bases; unmatched junction nucleotides: 6. The length of the CDR3 is 14 residues. Germline loops: CDR1 MNHEY, CDR2 SVGEGT.

This clonotype was detected only a few times. The chain couples TRBV20-1 to TRBJ2-7; D not resolved. CDR1 is DFQATT, CDR2 SNEGSKA, per germline (reference sequence). This CDR3 contains 14 residues. Trimming pared 0 bases from V and 2 bases from J, leaving 11 bases between. The CDR3 DNA reads TGCAGTGCTAGAGATCCCCTGATAGCCTACGAGCAGTACTTC. Translating it yields CSARDPLIAYEQYF.

As to this clonotype: The germline gene is not matched at one end of the junction; a read error may be the cause. This chain joins TRBV24-1 and TRBJ2-3; D may match TRBD1 or TRBD2 (5 bases each). Per germline, CDR1 KGHDR and CDR2 SFDVKD. The CDR3 totals 15 residues. In DNA, the CDR3 is TGTGCCACCGGACACGTTTCTGGGAGCACAGATACGAAGTATTTT. Translating it yields CATGHVSGSTDTKYF.

The gene calls are TRBV7-9 and TRBJ2-3, with 7 nucleotides matching TRBD2. Trimming at V came to 5 bases and at J to 0 bases, leaving 8 bases not matched to a gene. Looked up from germline, CDR1 is SEHNR and CDR2 is FQNEAQ (reference sequence). This CDR3 has 16 residues. CDR3 protein: CASSPSGRGSTDTQYF. The CDR3 DNA reads TGTGCCAGCAGCCCGTCTGGGCGGGGGAGCACAGATACGCAGTATTTT.

This rearrangement joins TRBV7-2 to TRBJ1-1, with a possible D match to TRBD1 (5 bases). V gave up 1 base and J gave up 4 bases, with 13 bases separating them. Germline lookup yields CDR1 SGHTA and CDR2 FQGNSA. This CDR3 has 15 amino acids. The CDR3 sequence: CASSLVMGLGTEAFF. CDR3 in DNA: TGTGCCAGCAGCTTAGTGATGGGGCTGGGCACTGAAGCTTTCTTT.

This clonotype has only a few counts. The chain recombines TRBV23-1 with TRBJ2-1, with D perhaps assigned TRBD1 or TRBD2 (6 bases each). TRBV23-1 is flagged as an ORF with uncertain function. The CDR3 consists of 14 residues. V lost 9 bases and J 8 bases, leaving 20 bases between the germline ends. CDR3 sequence (DNA): TGCGCCAGGGCAATGGGGGGCGAATCCCATGAGCAGTTCTTC. Protein: CARAMGGESHEQFF.

The V and J genes are TRBV21-1 and TRBJ2-3. TRBV21-1 is noted as a pseudogene. CDR3 length: 13 residues. The CDR3 nucleotides are TGTGCCAGCAGCAAAGACCCTCAGCATACGCAGTATTTT. It encodes CASSKDPQHTQYF.

In its sample, this clonotype was seen a few times. This chain joins TRBV7-6 and TRBJ2-1; D call uncertain. Germline CDR1 reads SGHVS; CDR2 reads FNYEAQ. The CDR3 covers 13 residues. The V and J ends lost 4 bases and 6 bases respectively, with 10 bases between them. For the CDR3, the DNA is TGTGCCAGCAGCTATAAACAGAGCAATGAGCAGTTCTTC. This codes for CASSYKQSNEQFF.

Only a few counts were recorded for this clonotype. V usage is TRBV18 and J usage is TRBJ2-3; D is uncertain. Between the trimmed V and J ends, which lost 2 bases and 0 bases, there was a span of 6 bases. CDR1 and CDR2 from the germline V gene are KGHSH and LQKENI. The CDR3 has 14 amino acids. For the CDR3, the DNA is TGTGCCAGCTCACCAGTGACGAGCACAGATACGCAGTATTTT. Translation gives CASSPVTSTDTQYF.

This chain links TRBV12-3 or TRBV12-4 with TRBJ2-1, with TRBD1 matching 11 bases. The ends lost 5 bases at V and 8 bases at J; junction bases unmatched: 8. CDR3 length: 15 residues. The CDR3 region is CASSPGQGAIDEQFF. CDR3 DNA sequence: TGTGCCAGCAGTCCCGGACAGGGGGCTATCGATGAGCAGTTCTTC.

The CDR3 is CASSPRLAGGYEQYF. The CDR3 bases are TGTGCCAGCTCACCTCGCCTAGCGGGGGGTTACGAGCAGTACTTC. This chain links TRBV18 with TRBJ2-7; 11 bases fit TRBD2. Germline V gene sequence: CDR1 KGHSH, CDR2 LQKENI. The CDR3 consists of 15 residues. V lost 3 bases and J lost 4; bases outside the gene matches: 5.

The CDR3 DNA is TGTGCCAGCAGCCCGACAGGGTCCCCTGAAGCTTTCTTT. Encoded protein: CASSPTGSPEAFF. V and J are TRBV11-2 and TRBJ1-1; TRBD1 agrees at 7 bases. V lost 5 bases, J lost 6 bases, and 6 bases stayed unmatched. The CDR3 length is 13 residues. Germline CDR1 reads SGHAT; CDR2 reads FQNNGV. Complete variable domain (other parts from reference TRBV11-2 and TRBJ1-1): EAGVAQSPRYKIIEKRQSVAFWCNPISGHATLYWYQQILGQGPKLLIQFQNNGVVDDSQLPKDRFSAERLKGVDSTLKIQPAKLEDSAVYLCASSPTGSPEAFFGQGTRLTVV.